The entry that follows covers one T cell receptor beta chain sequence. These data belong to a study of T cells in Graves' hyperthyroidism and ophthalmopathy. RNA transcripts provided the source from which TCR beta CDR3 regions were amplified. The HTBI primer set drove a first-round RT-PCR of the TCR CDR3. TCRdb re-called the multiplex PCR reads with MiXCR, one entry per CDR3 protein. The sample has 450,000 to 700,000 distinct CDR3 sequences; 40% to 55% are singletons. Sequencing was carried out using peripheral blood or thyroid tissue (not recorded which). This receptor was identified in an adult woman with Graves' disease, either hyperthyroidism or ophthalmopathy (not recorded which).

This chain's CDR3 is CASSGQLGAPNTEAFF. The CDR3 bases are TGTGCCAGCAGTGGCCAGTTAGGGGCACCGAACACTGAAGCTTTCTTT. The genes are TRBV25-1 and TRBJ1-1; D is perhaps TRBD1 (5 bases). This CDR3 has 16 residues. Trimming removed 4 bases from V and 1 base from J, with 16 bases in between. The V gene's germline CDR1 is MGHDK and CDR2 SYGVNS. The full variable domain, rest sourced from reference TRBV25-1 and TRBJ1-1, is EADIYQTPRYLVIGTGKKITLECSQTMGHDKMYWYQQDPGMELHLIHYSYGVNSTEKGDLSSESTVSRIRTEHFPLTLESARPSHTSQYLCASSGQLGAPNTEAFFGQGTRLTVV.